The entry that follows covers one T cell receptor beta chain sequence. Trimming cost V 0 bases and J 4 bases, with 12 bases left between them. In germline, CDR1 is LGHNA, CDR2 YSLEER. CDR3 length equals 15 residues. This sample was included in a study of blood T cell repertoires in COVID-19. Study in general: COVID-19 samples collected from the United States, Italy and Spain covered acute and convalescent phases. PBMCs, B-cell-depleted T cells, or T cells were the source of the cDNA or gDNA that made up the material.

How the authors handled the data: Estimates of nucleated cell counts were drawn from the amplification of reference gene primers. Here immunoSEQ multiplex PCR was the method, and the copy in TCRdb shows in-frame clones only, minus some. Clonal size and the V and J genes are those of that table, whereas D and trimming came from the DNA. The sample lists approximately 99,000 clones, 75% to 85% occurring once. Source material: peripheral blood. The rearrangement uses TRBV4-3 and TRBJ1-2; D remains unclear. The receptor was isolated from a woman of 80 years or more with active or convalescent COVID-19. The CDR3 loop is CASSQDQNRGYGYTF. CDR3 nucleotide sequence: TGCGCCAGCAGCCAAGATCAGAATCGGGGCTATGGCTACACCTTC.